Below, 26 T cell receptor beta chains from the same sample are listed, as sequenced in a study of PD-1 blockade in classical Hodgkin lymphoma (dated by TCRdb to the early 2020s). Library preparation used the immunoSEQ multiplex PCR assay. The clones in this table, taken by TCRdb from immuneACCESS, are in-frame only. Not every clone is retained; where verified, under half of the shortfall comes from an unresolved V gene, and the cause of the rest is unknown. Present in this sample are just under 65,000 clones, roughly nine tenths of which were seen just once. The top ten constitute 10% of the sample. The intended sense of this specimen's time point label: cycle 4 day 1 (C4D1), after less than 7 weeks of nivolumab. Every trial patient had relapsed after autologous stem cell transplantation, and cohorts A, B and C differed in prior brentuximab vedotin exposure. Sequenced material: peripheral blood mononuclear cells (PBMCs), taken before the fourth cycle of nivolumab. These receptors all come from a human donor with classical Hodgkin lymphoma.

This chain joins TRBV7-9 and TRBJ2-2; TRBD2 matches 10 bases. The CDR3 is made up of 17 amino acids. The germline gives CDR1 SEHNR, CDR2 FQNEAQ (reference sequence). Unmatched junction bases numbered 4, after V lost 2 bases and J lost 1 base. CDR3 sequence (DNA): TGTGCCAGCAGCTTAACTAGCGGGGCCCTGAACACCGGGGAGCTGTTTTTT. It yields the protein CASSLTSGALNTGELFF. The variable domain in full, completed from reference TRBV7-9 and TRBJ2-2, reads DTGVSQNPRHKITKRGQNVTFRCDPISEHNRLYWYRQTLGQGPEFLTYFQNEAQLEKSRLLSDRFSAERPKGSFSTLEIQRTEQGDSAMYLCASSLTSGALNTGELFFGEGSRLTVL.

The V call is TRBV5-1, the J call TRBJ1-1, with unresolved D. The ends were cut back, 2 bases at V and 5 bases at J, with 13 bases in the middle. Looked up from germline, CDR1 is SGHRS and CDR2 is YFSETQ. The CDR3 totals 14 residues. The chain's CDR3 is CASSFVEVGTEAFF. The CDR3 DNA is TGCGCCAGCAGCTTTGTCGAGGTGGGGACTGAAGCTTTCTTT.

The CDR3 is CASREGGSLNEQFF. Here the CDR3 DNA reads TGTGCCAGCCGGGAGGGCGGTAGTTTGAATGAGCAGTTCTTC. This chain joins TRBV7-2 and TRBJ2-1; 8 nucleotides align to TRBD2. Germline V gene lookup returns CDR1 SGHTA and CDR2 FQGNSA. V lost 8 bases, J lost 7 bases, and 10 bases stayed unmatched. CDR3 length: 14 amino acids.

This clone was found once. The chain employs TRBV28 and TRBJ1-1; perhaps TRBD1 as D (6 bases). Germline loops: CDR1 MDHEN, CDR2 SYDVKM. The CDR3 has 15 residues. The V end was cut by 5 bases, the J end by 4 bases, with 17 bases between. CDR3 DNA sequence: TGTGCCAGCAGTAGAGCCGCGGACAGCCCCACTGAAGCTTTCTTT. This gives the protein CASSRAADSPTEAFF. The full variable domain, with the rest looked up from reference TRBV28 and TRBJ1-1, is DVKVTQSSRYLVKRTGEKVFLECVQDMDHENMFWYRQDPGLGLRLIYFSYDVKMKEKGDIPEGYSVSREKKERFSLILESASTNQTSMYLCASSRAADSPTEAFFGQGTRLTVV.

This clone was picked up a small number of times. The gene calls are TRBV28 and TRBJ1-1; D not certain. V lost 3 bases and J 0 bases, leaving 5 bases between the germline ends. The germline gives CDR1 MDHEN, CDR2 SYDVKM. This CDR3 is 13 amino acids long. Here the CDR3 reads CASSFRVNTEAFF. CDR3 in DNA: TGTGCCAGCAGTTTTAGAGTGAACACTGAAGCTTTCTTT.

The chain combines TRBV7-6 with TRBJ2-5; 7 nucleotides agree with TRBD2. The J segment lost 6 bases and the V segment lost 5 bases, leaving 15 bases of the junction unmatched. Germline CDR1 and CDR2: SGHVS and FNYEAQ. This CDR3 is built from 16 residues. The CDR3 reads CASSSLSVPSGQTQYF. DNA of the CDR3: TGTGCCAGCAGCAGCTTGTCTGTCCCTAGCGGCCAGACCCAGTACTTC.

The chain recombines TRBV10-2 with TRBJ1-2, with D unclear. Looked up from germline, CDR1 is WSHSY and CDR2 is SAAADI. V lost 2 bases and J lost 2, with 6 bases in between. CDR3 size: 13 residues. The CDR3 coding sequence is TGCGCCAGCAGTGAGGAGGCGAACTATGGCTACACCTTC. It specifies CASSEEANYGYTF.

The rearrangement links TRBV6-6 to TRBJ1-3; a possible D gene is TRBD1 (6 bases). Trimming pared 4 bases from V and 2 bases from J, leaving 9 bases between. The germline gives CDR1 MNHNY, CDR2 SVGAGI (reference sequence). CDR3 length: 14 amino acids. The CDR3 sequence: CASSFRGAGNTIYF. The CDR3, as DNA: TGTGCCAGCAGTTTCAGGGGAGCTGGAAACACCATATATTTT.

This clone was counted once. The chain employs TRBV27 and TRBJ1-2; D unclear. CDR3 length equals 13 residues. Trimming removed 0 bases from V and 2 bases from J, with 4 bases in between. The germline gives CDR1 MNHEY, CDR2 SMNVEV (reference sequence). The CDR3 coding sequence is TGTGCCAGCAGTTTATCCCTGAACTATGGCTACACCTTC. Protein sequence: CASSLSLNYGYTF.

This clone was seen only a few times. The CDR3 loop is CASNTNNSPLHF. In nucleotides, the CDR3 is TGTGCCAGCAATACAAATAATTCACCCCTCCACTTT. V is TRBV6-6 and J is TRBJ1-6; D remains unclear. V was trimmed by 7 bases and J by 5 bases, leaving 6 bases between them. Germline V gives CDR1 MNHNY, CDR2 SVGAGI (reference sequence). The CDR3 covers 12 residues.

The J gene is TRBJ1-4, the V gene TRBV2, with TRBD1 matching over 10 bases. CDR1 and CDR2 from the germline V gene are SNHLY and FYNNEI. V dropped 4 bases and J dropped 5; count of bases not matched to a gene: 4. The length of the CDR3 is 15 residues. The CDR3, as DNA: TGTGCCAGCAGTGGGACAGGGGGGCAAAATGAAAAACTGTTTTTT. This translates into CASSGTGGQNEKLFF.

The rearrangement uses TRBV5-1 and TRBJ2-3; the D is unclear. Germline V CDR1 and CDR2: SGHRS, YFSETQ. This CDR3 has 13 amino acids. The V gene lost 1 base and the J gene lost 3 bases, with 6 bases spanning the gap. CDR3 in amino acids: CASSLLPTDTQYF. CDR3 in DNA: TGCGCCAGCAGCTTGTTACCTACAGATACGCAGTATTTT.

The chain links TRBV6-5 to TRBJ1-2; TRBD1 matches at 7 bases. The germline CDR1 and CDR2 sequences are MNHEY and SVGAGI. V was pared by 0 bases and J by 14 bases, with 6 bases of the junction left unmatched. This CDR3 has 12 residues. The CDR3 loop reads CASSYSTGPKTF. The CDR3 DNA is TGTGCCAGCAGTTACTCGACAGGGCCTAAGACCTTC.

This clone was seen more than once but under ten times. The chain links TRBV18 to TRBJ1-1; a possible D gene is TRBD1 (6 bases). The V and J ends lost 2 bases and 0 bases respectively, with 7 bases between them. The CDR3 loop spans 14 amino acids. The germline V gene has CDR1 KGHSH and CDR2 LQKENI. The CDR3 sequence is CASSPNRVNTEAFF. The CDR3 DNA reads TGTGCCAGCTCACCAAACAGGGTGAACACTGAAGCTTTCTTT.

The CDR3 bases are TGTGCCAGCAGCGTAGCGGTAGGTGGGAATAATGAAAAACTGTTTTTT. It is translated as CASSVAVGGNNEKLFF. The rearrangement links TRBV9 to TRBJ1-4; D unclear. Germline V gene lookup returns CDR1 SGDLS and CDR2 YYNGEE. CDR3 length equals 16 residues. Trimming left V 0 bases short and J 4 bases short, with 13 bases between. Supplemented by reference TRBV9 and TRBJ1-4, the full variable domain reads DSGVTQTPKHLITATGQRVTLRCSPRSGDLSVYWYQQSLDQGLQFLIQYYNGEERAKGNILERFSAQQFPDLHSELNLSSLELGDSALYFCASSVAVGGNNEKLFFGSGTQLSVL.

The CDR3: CASSPGPTEATQYF. Here the CDR3 DNA reads TGTGCCAGCAGCCCCGGACCCACTGAGGCGACCCAGTACTTC. The chain joins TRBV7-9 to TRBJ2-5; D gene unclear. CDR3 length: 14 residues. Germline CDR1 and CDR2: SEHNR and FQNEAQ (reference sequence). The germline V and J ends were trimmed by 5 bases and 7 bases, with 17 bases remaining between them.

The V call is TRBV7-8, the J call TRBJ2-5; 9 nucleotides agree with TRBD2. The CDR3 has 18 amino acids. V dropped 4 bases and J dropped 4; count of bases not matched to a gene: 16. Per the germline V gene, CDR1 is SGHVS and CDR2 is FQNEAQ. The CDR3 loop is CASSSAPGLAGMGETQYF. In nucleotides, the CDR3 is TGTGCCAGCAGCTCCGCCCCGGGGCTAGCGGGGATGGGAGAGACCCAGTACTTC.

The chain uses TRBV29-1 and TRBJ1-3; D ambiguous. The germline V and J ends were trimmed by 3 bases and 3 bases, with 6 bases remaining between them. The CDR3 length is 12 residues. Germline loops: CDR1 SQVTM, CDR2 ANQGSEA. This chain's CDR3 is CSVEGYGNTIYF. The CDR3 bases are TGCAGCGTTGAGGGTTATGGAAACACCATATATTTT.

This chain connects TRBV12-5 to TRBJ2-7, with 9 bases aligning to TRBD1. Germline-derived CDR1 and CDR2 are LGHNT and FRNRAP. The CDR3 spans 17 residues. V lost 2 bases to trimming and J lost 4 bases; unmatched junction nucleotides: 12. CDR3 in amino acids: CASGLSPPTGQGYEQYF. The CDR3 DNA is TGTGCTAGTGGTTTGTCCCCCCCGACGGGACAGGGATACGAGCAGTACTTC.

The V call is TRBV5-1, the J call TRBJ2-1; possible D gene TRBD2, 7 bases. This CDR3 comprises 16 residues. CDR1 is SGHRS, CDR2 YFSETQ, per germline. V was cut by 0 bases and J by 7 bases, with 17 bases left in between. CDR3 DNA: TGCGCCAGCAGCTTGGGTCCCTGGGGGGGCAATAATGAGCAGTTCTTC. It encodes CASSLGPWGGNNEQFF.

The J gene is TRBJ2-2, the V gene TRBV5-4; 8 nucleotides align to TRBD1. This CDR3 contains 14 residues. Germline assignment: CDR1 SGHNT and CDR2 YYREEE (reference sequence). V trimming: 4 bases; J trimming: 8 bases; junction bases outside the gene matches: 7. The CDR3 nucleotides read TGTGCCAGCAGCCTCGGACAGGGAACAGGGGAGCTGTTTTTT. Its translation: CASSLGQGTGELFF.

The rearrangement joins TRBV7-9 to TRBJ2-5, with 8 bases matching TRBD2. Germline V gives CDR1 SEHNR, CDR2 FQNEAQ (reference sequence). The V segment lost 2 bases and the J segment 0 bases; nucleotides outside the gene matches: 2. The CDR3 has 15 residues. The CDR3 protein is CASSLNGGDQETQYF. The CDR3 DNA reads TGTGCCAGCAGCTTAAACGGGGGGGACCAAGAGACCCAGTACTTC.

The chain carries TRBV5-1 and TRBJ2-3; TRBD1 is a possible D gene (7 bases). V lost 7 bases, J lost 2 bases, and 11 bases lay in between. The CDR3 extends over 13 amino acids. The V gene's germline CDR1 is SGHRS and CDR2 YFSETQ. CDR3 coding DNA: TGCGCCAGCGGGGGGACAGTCACAGATACGCAGTATTTT. The encoded protein is CASGGTVTDTQYF.

This sequence joins TRBV11-2 and TRBJ2-5; no reliable D call. The V gene's germline CDR1 is SGHAT and CDR2 FQNNGV. The CDR3 has 13 residues. V dropped 5 bases and J dropped 2 bases, with 9 bases sitting between them. In nucleotides, the CDR3 is TGTGCCAGCAGCCCGAACCCGCAAGAGACCCAGTACTTC. It encodes CASSPNPQETQYF.

In its sample, this clone was seen once. V is TRBV12-5 and J is TRBJ1-1, with TRBD1 matching 8 bases. In germline, CDR1 is LGHNT, CDR2 FRNRAP. V was clipped by 0 bases and J by 0 bases; unmatched bases: 9. The CDR3 sequence is 18 residues long. CDR3: CASGLVLGQGALNTEAFF. For the CDR3, the DNA is TGTGCTAGTGGTTTGGTATTAGGGCAGGGGGCCCTGAACACTGAAGCTTTCTTT.

This clone was seen a single time. The chain is built from TRBV13 and TRBJ2-3; 8 positions match TRBD2. Germline loops: CDR1 PRHDT, CDR2 FYEKMQ (reference sequence). The CDR3 has 16 amino acids. The V gene end was trimmed by 6 bases and the J gene end by 2 bases; junction bases not matched to a gene: 10. Written as DNA, the CDR3 is TGTGCCAGCAGTCCAATCCGGGGGGGCGTCACAGATACGCAGTATTTT. This codes for CASSPIRGGVTDTQYF.